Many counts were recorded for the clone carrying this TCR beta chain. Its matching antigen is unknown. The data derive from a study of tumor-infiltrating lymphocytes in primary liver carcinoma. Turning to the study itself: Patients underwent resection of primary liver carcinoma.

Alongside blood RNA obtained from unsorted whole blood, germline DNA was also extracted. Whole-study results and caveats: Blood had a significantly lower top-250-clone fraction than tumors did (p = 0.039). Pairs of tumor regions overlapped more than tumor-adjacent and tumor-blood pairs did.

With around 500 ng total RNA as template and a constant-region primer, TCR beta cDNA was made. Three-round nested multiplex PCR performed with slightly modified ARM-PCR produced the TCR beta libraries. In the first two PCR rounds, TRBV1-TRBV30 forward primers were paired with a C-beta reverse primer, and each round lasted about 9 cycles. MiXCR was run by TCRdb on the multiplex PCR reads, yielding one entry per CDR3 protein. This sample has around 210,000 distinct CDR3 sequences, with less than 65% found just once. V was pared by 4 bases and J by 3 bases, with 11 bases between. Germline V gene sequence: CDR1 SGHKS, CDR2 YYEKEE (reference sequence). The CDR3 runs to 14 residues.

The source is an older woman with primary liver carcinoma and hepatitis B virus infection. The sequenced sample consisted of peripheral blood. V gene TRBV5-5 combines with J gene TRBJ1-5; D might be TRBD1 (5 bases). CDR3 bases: TGTGCCAGCAGCGTTGGGACTTCCAATCAGCCCCAGCATTTT. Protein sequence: CASSVGTSNQPQHF.